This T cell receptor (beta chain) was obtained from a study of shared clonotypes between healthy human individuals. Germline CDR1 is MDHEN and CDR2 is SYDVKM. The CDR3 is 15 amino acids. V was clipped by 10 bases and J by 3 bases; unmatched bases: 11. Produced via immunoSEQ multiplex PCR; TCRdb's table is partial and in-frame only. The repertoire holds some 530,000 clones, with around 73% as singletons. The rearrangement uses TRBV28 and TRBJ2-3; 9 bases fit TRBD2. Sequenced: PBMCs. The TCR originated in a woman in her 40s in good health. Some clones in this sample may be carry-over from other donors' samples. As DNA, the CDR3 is TGTGCCATAGAGGGGGCGGGAGGGCCTACAGATACGCAGTATTTT. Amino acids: CAIEGAGGPTDTQYF.